This entry concerns a single T cell receptor (beta chain). What it binds is not known. This sample was included in a study of T cells in localized non-small cell lung cancer. General study findings and limits: Peak T cell clonality was found in uninvolved adjacent lung, exceeding tumor. Sequencing involved a lone tumor region, leaving heterogeneity possible.

Data came from immunoSEQ multiplex PCR; TCRdb stores just in-frame clones and leaves some out. The sample has 10,000 to 15,000 clones, around 84% seen once. This material consisted of peripheral blood, taken before any cancer treatment. This TCR was sampled from a male donor older than 55 with stage III lung adenocarcinoma.

The CDR3 spells CSVEGLRDRIQETQYF. For the CDR3, the DNA is TGCAGCGTTGAAGGTCTTAGGGACCGAATTCAAGAGACCCAGTACTTC. The rearrangement joins TRBV29-1 to TRBJ2-5; D may correspond to TRBD1 or TRBD2 (5 bases each). The CDR3 runs 16 residues. Germline V gene sequence: CDR1 SQVTM, CDR2 ANQGSEA. Deletions cut 1 base from V and 2 bases from J, with 17 bases between. Full variable domain (missing parts from reference TRBV29-1 and TRBJ2-5): SAVISQKPSRDICQRGTSLTIQCQVDSQVTMMFWYRQQPGQSLTLIATANQGSEATYESGFVIDKFPISRPNLTFSTLTVSNMSPEDSSIYLCSVEGLRDRIQETQYFGPGTRLLVL.